The T cell receptor beta chain described here comes from a study of Graves' ophthalmopathy and Graves' hyperthyroidism (dated by TCRdb to 2016 to 2019). Concerning the study at large: Peripheral blood was collected before any treatment was given, at the time of initial diagnosis. TCR beta repertoire signatures were used to distinguish Graves' ophthalmopathy from Graves' hyperthyroidism and to predict progression to ophthalmopathy. In total, approximately 130 blood samples were TCR-sequenced: 40 to 45 ophthalmopathy, under 85 hyperthyroidism and some 17 hyperthyroidism-to-ophthalmopathy patients. A discovery set of more than 90 patients (43 ophthalmopathy, under 65 stable hyperthyroidism) was enrolled to explore V-J signatures distinguishing ophthalmopathy from hyperthyroidism. An independent validation cohort comprised 18 hyperthyroidism patients and 15 to 17 patients who later progressed from hyperthyroidism to ophthalmopathy. In about six hyperthyroidism patients, T-cell repertoires of thyroid tissue and blood were compared. Once sampling was done, hyperthyroidism patients were given methimazole at a starting dose of 30 mg daily, while ophthalmopathy patients were given high-dose intravenous methylprednisolone.

For repertoire sequencing, TCR beta CDR3 regions were amplified from RNA transcripts. HTBI primers and the Qiagen OneStep RT-PCR kit were used in a first-round RT-PCR, which was followed by a second-round multiplex PCR, size selection and purification. Libraries were sequenced paired-end with 100 bp reads on an Illumina HiSeq2000. On the study's bioinformatics: SOAPnuke was used to process the reads, removing any read that contained adapters or uncalled bases, had a mean Phred below 15, or lacked an exact match to the constant primer or identifier. High-quality paired reads were merged with COPE v1.2.5. Unique nucleotide sequences were defined as clonotypes and aligned to IMGT TRB V, D and J references using MiTCR v1.1. Analysis was restricted to V-J combinations with a frequency above 0.0001, which covered just over 98% of repertoires. For each V-J combination, a TCR clonal expansion and chaos score was defined as F50 clonal expansion divided by the chaos observed in the TCRdist matrix. Welch's t-statistics and random forest were used to reduce the features to 10 to 15 V-J combinations, which were then used as input to a naive Bayes classifier. Thyroid-blood repertoire similarity was quantified with the Morisita-Horn index. Through fastp at Q25 and MiXCR, TCRdb rebuilt clones from the public reads, retaining in-frame beta chains. Entries that share a CDR3 protein sequence are merged under the most common genes and DNA. TCRdb's processing, not the study's, gives the V and J calls here. This sample is represented by approximately 700,000 distinct CDR3 sequences; 35% to 50% of them were singletons. Together, the top ten hold 44% of the sample.

What the research found in general, with its limitations: No statistical method was used to predetermine the sample size, and group allocation was not hidden from the investigators. Most expanded thyroid clonotypes with a frequency above 0.001 also appeared in blood, which suggests that blood repertoires may reflect the immune response in the thyroid. The 13-signature model separated ophthalmopathy from stable hyperthyroidism with 85% to 90% sensitivity and about 81% specificity in cross-validation, and 80%/75% in the test set. In validation, the model predicted ophthalmopathy progression with 70.59% sensitivity and approximately 72% specificity; fewer than 15 predicted patients were CT-confirmed with GO in a median of about 6.1 months.

About this clonotype itself: This clone's antigen is unknown. No much larger clone exists at a distance of one base, and base qualities are not known.

CDR1 SQVTM and CDR2 ANQGSEA were looked up in the germline V gene. V loses 0 bases of germline sequence and J loses 10 bases, and the interval between the two ends is 13 bases. Taken from cysteine to phenylalanine, the CDR3 has 14 residues. Only the CDR3 region is kept as DNA, spanning 42 bases read in frame from base 1. Ophthalmopathy patients had moderately to severely active disease, Clinical Activity Score of at least 3, NOSPECS grade of at least 4, and disease duration under 3 months. Anyone with other autoimmune diseases, uncontrolled infections, pregnancy or lactation was excluded from the study. Diagnosis was based on clinical symptoms, serum thyroxine, TRAb, thyroid ultrasound and orbital computed tomography. Using Ficoll-Paque density gradient centrifugation, PBMCs were isolated from less than 13 ml of fresh peripheral blood. Total RNA was extracted with Trizol reagent and quality-checked on an Agilent 2100 Bioanalyzer.

Sequences were obtained from peripheral blood. The source of this sequence is an adult man with Graves' ophthalmopathy. Recombination connected TRBV29-1 to TRBJ1-6, and the D gene may be TRBD1, 6 bases matching. CDR3 protein: CSVEDGRGNSPLHF. In nucleotides, the sequence is TGCAGCGTTGAAGATGGGAGGGGGAACTCACCCCTCCACTTT.